This record covers a single T cell receptor (beta chain). The sample comes from a study of T cell clones after liver transplantation. Study summary: As an antigen-independent comparator, third-party-reactive TCRbeta sequences came from pre-transplant mixed lymphocyte reactions. Without induction therapy, subjects received standard immunosuppression until 12-24 months post-transplant. Blood was drawn pre-transplant, before withdrawal, and after full or failed withdrawal.

The repertoire was sequenced with immunoSEQ multiplex PCR; TCRdb's copy has only in-frame clones and lacks some. This sample carries some 13,000 clones, nearly 75% of them seen once, and the ten largest clones take 30% to 40%. The J segment lost 5 bases and the V segment lost 6 bases, leaving 9 bases of the junction unmatched. Per germline, CDR1 MNHEY and CDR2 SMNVEV (reference sequence). This CDR3 has 14 amino acids. The TCR comes from a human patient who received a liver transplant. Some of the T cells might come from the graft donor. The sample was CD8+ T cells from blood, taken at the 22-month timepoint. The chain uses TRBV27 and TRBJ2-7; 8 nucleotides align to TRBD1. CDR3 DNA: TGTGCCAGCAGCCGAAGGACAGGGTTCGACGAGCAGTACTTC. Its translation: CASSRRTGFDEQYF.